This T cell receptor beta chain was retrieved from a study of response to subunit inactivated influenza vaccine. TCRdb fed the RT-PCR reads into MiXCR, producing one record per CDR3 protein. The data contain 500,000 to 600,000 distinct CDR3 sequences, over 9% of them seen just once; the ten biggest clones take up approximately 11%. This clonotype was recorded a few times. The CDR3 totals 15 residues. V shed 0 bases and J shed 6 bases, with 12 bases lying between them. Germline-derived CDR1 and CDR2 are SGHAT and FQNNGV. These data also formed part of another study, on T cells expressing NK-cell markers. That study adds: For TCR beta, cDNA was produced by 5'RACE template switching with UMIs. Just one sequenced donor of eight was HCMV-seronegative, while seven were seropositive. These clonotypes also led the CD3+CD56-NKG2C+ fraction in a few donors. The HCMV specificity of the expanded NKG2C+ T cell clones stayed unresolved.

This TCR derives from a man aged 50 or older who received an inactivated influenza vaccine. The chain joins TRBV11-2 to TRBJ1-5; D gene unclear. Material: PBMCs from blood, obtained on the day of vaccination. The CDR3 here is CASSLDSGEGQPQHF. Written as DNA, the CDR3 is TGTGCCAGCAGCTTAGATAGCGGGGAAGGTCAGCCCCAGCATTTT.